A selection of T cell receptor beta chains follows, all from one sample in a study of cytomegalovirus exposure and HLA in healthy donors. Only in-frame clones appear in the TCRdb table, and some are missing; sequencing was by immunoSEQ multiplex PCR. The sample records some 150,000 clones, around 72% being singletons. The specimen sequenced was PBMCs. The receptor source for this set is a man in his forties or fifties in good health and CMV-seropositive. Each CDR3 is given with its conserved first and last residue. D genes are given only for firm matches. Rows may omit the clone size; those that give it use once, few, many or a size class.

size,D,J,V,DNA,CDR3
many,.,TRBJ2-7,TRBV10-2,TGCGCCAGCAGCCCGGGAGAGGGAGTCTTTATCTTC,CASSPGEGVFIF
.,.,TRBJ1-1,TRBV5-1,TGCGCCAGCAGCCCGGGGGGGCAGCGGAACACTGAAGCTTTCTTT,CASSPGGQRNTEAFF
.,.,TRBJ2-2,TRBV11-3,TGTGCCACCCGGGGTACCGGGGAGCTGTTTTTT,CATRGTGELFF
.,TRBD1,TRBJ1-1,TRBV2,TGTGCCAGCAGTGAATACAGGGGAACTGAAGCTTTCTTT,CASSEYRGTEAFF
.,TRBD2,TRBJ2-5,TRBV11-3,TGTGCCAGCAGCTTAGGACTAGCGGGAGGAGGAGAGGAGACCCAGTACTTC,CASSLGLAGGGEETQYF
.,.,TRBJ2-2,TRBV19,TGTGCCAGTAGTACAGGATGGGCCGGGGAGCTGTTTTTT,CASSTGWAGELFF
.,TRBD2,TRBJ2-4,TRBV7-8,TGTGCCAGCAGCTCAAGGACTAGGGAGCGCATTCAGTACTTC,CASSSRTRERIQYF
.,TRBD1,TRBJ2-7,TRBV27,TGTGCCAGCAGTTCCCCGACAGGGGAAGGACTAGAGCAGTACTTC,CASSSPTGEGLEQYF
once,TRBD1,TRBJ2-7,TRBV5-8,TGTGCCAGCAGTTCCGGGACAGGGGAAGGCTACGAGCAGTACTTC,CASSSGTGEGYEQYF
.,.,TRBJ1-1,TRBV2,TGTGCCAGCAGGAGACAGGCCAACTATGACCTTAAAGCTTTCTTT,CASRRQANYDLKAFF
.,.,TRBJ2-2,TRBV7-6,TGTGCCAGCAGCTTAGTAGCGGTTAACACCGGGGAGCTGTTTTTT,CASSLVAVNTGELFF
.,.,TRBJ2-7,TRBV5-1,TGCGCCAGCAGCTTGGCCGGAAGGAGCGAGCAGTACTTC,CASSLAGRSEQYF
.,.,TRBJ1-4,TRBV5-5,TGTGCCAGCAGCTTGGTCTCGGGGGTCGGTGAAAAACTGTTTTTT,CASSLVSGVGEKLFF
.,TRBD1,TRBJ2-7,TRBV19,TGTGCCAGTAGTATAAGGGACAGATACGAGCAGTACTTC,CASSIRDRYEQYF
few,TRBD1,TRBJ1-1,TRBV7-9,TGTTCCAGCAGCTTGGGACAGGGAAGAAGGATGAACACTGAAGCTTTCTTT,CSSSLGQGRRMNTEAFF
few,TRBD1,TRBJ1-1,TRBV6-5,TGTGCCAGCAGTTCCGGACAGGGGACAATGAACACTGAAGCTTTCTTT,CASSSGQGTMNTEAFF
.,.,TRBJ1-6,TRBV4-1,TGCGCCAGCAGCCAAGATTTTGGCTATTCACCCCTCCACTTT,CASSQDFGYSPLHF
.,.,TRBJ1-2,TRBV9,TGTGCCAGCAGCGTAGCTGGGTCGCGGGGCTACACCTTC,CASSVAGSRGYTF
.,.,TRBJ2-3,TRBV19,TGTGCCAGTAGTATGACTGGGACAGATACGCAGTATTTT,CASSMTGTDTQYF
.,.,TRBJ1-6,TRBV6-1,TGTGCCAGCTTGAGGACAAACTCCTATAATTCACCCCTCCACTTT,CASLRTNSYNSPLHF
.,.,TRBJ1-1,TRBV5-5,TGTGCCAGCAGCTTGACAGGGCCCACTGAAGCTTTCTTT,CASSLTGPTEAFF
.,.,TRBJ1-1,TRBV29-1,TGCAGCGTTATCCAGGCCGAAGCTTTCTTT,CSVIQAEAFF
.,.,TRBJ1-3,TRBV29-1,TGCAGCGTTGACGATGGCCACACCATATATTTT,CSVDDGHTIYF
.,.,TRBJ2-1,TRBV7-3,TGTGCCAGCAGCCCGGGACACTCCAATGAGCAGTTCTTC,CASSPGHSNEQFF
.,.,TRBJ1-2,TRBV5-4,TGTGCCAGCAGCTTAAAGACAGCACCCCTGAACTATGGCTACACCTTC,CASSLKTAPLNYGYTF
.,.,TRBJ1-2,TRBV5-4,TGTGCCAGCAGCTTTGACAGAAAGAATGGCTACACCTTC,CASSFDRKNGYTF
.,TRBD2,TRBJ2-1,TRBV7-9,TGTGCCAGCAGCTTAGAAGGGAGGGCGGCGGAGCAGTTCTTC,CASSLEGRAAEQFF
.,.,TRBJ2-6,TRBV28,TGTGCCAGCAGCCGACCACAGGGCTTAGGGTCTGGGGCCAACGTCCTGACTTTC,CASSRPQGLGSGANVLTF
.,TRBD1,TRBJ2-2,TRBV10-2,TGCGCCAGCAGGGACAGGACCAACACCGGGGAGCTGTTTTTT,CASRDRTNTGELFF
.,TRBD1,TRBJ1-2,TRBV5-1,TGCGCCAGCAGACAATACGGACAGGGAGGGAACTATGGCTACACCTTC,CASRQYGQGGNYGYTF
.,TRBD2,TRBJ2-3,TRBV5-1,TGCGCCAGCAGCTTGGCCCCTAGCGGGGGCACAGATACGCAGTATTTT,CASSLAPSGGTDTQYF
few,.,TRBJ1-1,TRBV7-8,TGTGCCAGCAGCTCCTACAGGGTAATGAACACTGAAGCTTTCTTT,CASSSYRVMNTEAFF
.,TRBD2,TRBJ2-3,TRBV4-2,TGTGCCAGCAGCCCCCGGACTAGCGGGAGCCTTCATACGCAGTATTTT,CASSPRTSGSLHTQYF
few,.,TRBJ2-2,TRBV11-2,TGTGCCAGCAGCTTCTTGGGAGCAACCGGGGAGCTGTTTTTT,CASSFLGATGELFF